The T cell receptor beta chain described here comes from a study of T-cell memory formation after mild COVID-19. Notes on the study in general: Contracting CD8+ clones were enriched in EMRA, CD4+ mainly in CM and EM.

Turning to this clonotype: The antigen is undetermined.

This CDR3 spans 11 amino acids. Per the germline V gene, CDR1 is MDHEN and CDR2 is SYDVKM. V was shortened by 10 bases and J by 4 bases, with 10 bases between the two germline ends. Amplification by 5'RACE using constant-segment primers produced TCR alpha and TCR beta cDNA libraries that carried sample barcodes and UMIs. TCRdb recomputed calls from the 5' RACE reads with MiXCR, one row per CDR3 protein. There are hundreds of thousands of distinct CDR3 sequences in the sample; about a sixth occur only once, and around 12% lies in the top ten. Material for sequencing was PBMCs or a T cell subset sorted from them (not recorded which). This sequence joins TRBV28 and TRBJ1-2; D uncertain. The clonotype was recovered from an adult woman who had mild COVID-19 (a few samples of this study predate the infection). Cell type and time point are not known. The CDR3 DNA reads TGTGCCACCTCCCGGGGCTATGGCTACACCTTC. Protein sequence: CATSRGYGYTF.